This passage covers 14 T cell receptor beta chains from one sample sequenced in a study of blood T cell repertoires in COVID-19. Some clones are missing from TCRdb's copy, which holds only in-frame ones; the method was immunoSEQ multiplex PCR. Of roughly 200,000 clones detected, 80% to 90% appear once; the ten largest clones hold over 2.5%. The source material was peripheral blood. The receptors were gathered from a man aged 60-69 years with acute or convalescent COVID-19.

The chain has TRBV3-1 (or the pseudogene TRBV3-2) and TRBJ2-7; 9 bases agree with TRBD2. Unmatched junction bases numbered 6, after V lost 7 bases and J lost 5 bases. Germline V gene lookup returns CDR1 LGHDT and CDR2 YNNKEL (reference sequence). The CDR3 length is 13 residues. The CDR3 DNA reads as TGTGCCAGCACTGCTAGCGGGATCAACGAGCAGTACTTC. It codes for CASTASGINEQYF.

The genes are TRBV9 and TRBJ2-1; D might be TRBD1 (6 bases). From germline, CDR1 is SGDLS and CDR2 YYNGEE. V dropped 0 bases and J dropped 7 bases, with 14 bases sitting between them. This CDR3 has 15 amino acids. The CDR3 region is CASSVEGGTRNEQFF. The CDR3 DNA reads TGTGCCAGCAGCGTAGAAGGGGGTACACGGAATGAGCAGTTCTTC.

The gene calls are TRBV5-6 and TRBJ1-4, with D uncertain. The CDR3 runs to 14 residues. V dropped 5 bases and J dropped 3 bases, with 11 bases sitting between them. Germline assignment: CDR1 SGHDT and CDR2 YYEEEE. The CDR3 nucleotides are TGTGCCAGCAGTCTATGGAGTCCTAATGAAAAACTGTTTTTT. Protein: CASSLWSPNEKLFF. Drawing the rest from reference TRBV5-6 and TRBJ1-4, the complete variable domain is DAGVTQSPTHLIKTRGQQVTLRCSPKSGHDTVSWYQQALGQGPQFIFQYYEEEERQRGNFPDRFSGHQFPNYSSELNVNALLLGDSALYLCASSLWSPNEKLFFGSGTQLSVL.

The V and J genes are TRBV7-8 and TRBJ2-7; no clear D. Trimming took off 1 base at V and 0 bases at J, with 7 bases between the two ends. CDR1 and CDR2 from the germline V gene are SGHVS and FQNEAQ. The CDR3 covers 14 residues. The CDR3 loop is CASSLGRLSYEQYF. Here the CDR3 DNA reads TGTGCCAGCAGCTTAGGGAGACTCTCCTACGAGCAGTACTTC.

This chain joins TRBV9 and TRBJ2-1; 9 nucleotides align to TRBD1. The CDR3 covers 14 residues. The ends lost 3 bases at V and 4 bases at J; junction bases unmatched: 2. Germline CDR1 and CDR2: SGDLS and YYNGEE. The CDR3 DNA sequence: TGTGCCAGCAGCGCGACAGGGGGTTACAATGAGCAGTTCTTC. Translation gives CASSATGGYNEQFF.

V and J are TRBV27 and TRBJ2-2; 7 bases fit TRBD2. The CDR3 consists of 17 residues. Unmatched junction bases numbered 10, after V lost 6 bases and J lost 0 bases. Germline CDR1 reads MNHEY; CDR2 reads SMNVEV (reference sequence). The CDR3 nucleotides read TGTGCCAGCAGAGACCTGTCGCTAGCGGCGAACACCGGGGAGCTGTTTTTT. This codes for CASRDLSLAANTGELFF.

The V and J genes are TRBV28 and TRBJ2-7, with D perhaps TRBD2 (5 bases). The CDR3 consists of 13 residues. From germline, CDR1 is MDHEN and CDR2 SYDVKM. V lost 5 bases to trimming and J lost 5 bases, with 13 bases between them. DNA of the CDR3: TGTGCCAGCAGTCCAGGACGGAGGCACGAGCAGTACTTC. Its translation: CASSPGRRHEQYF.

The rearrangement uses TRBV9 and TRBJ2-5; 10 bases are shared with TRBD2. The CDR3 has 16 residues. Germline lookup yields CDR1 SGDLS and CDR2 YYNGEE. The J segment lost 5 bases and the V segment lost 4 bases, leaving 11 bases of the junction unmatched. The CDR3 loop reads CASSSWASGSGETQYF. DNA of the CDR3: TGTGCCAGCAGCTCTTGGGCTAGCGGGAGTGGGGAGACCCAGTACTTC.

This chain connects TRBV6-2 or TRBV6-3 to TRBJ1-5; TRBD1 is a possible D gene (6 bases). From germline, CDR1 is MNHEY and CDR2 SVGEGT. This CDR3 is 11 amino acids long. V gave up 5 bases and J gave up 10 bases, with 9 bases separating them. CDR3 nucleotides: TGTGCCAGCAGTAAACAGGGACCCCAGCATTTT. This codes for CASSKQGPQHF.

The rearrangement links TRBV6-5 to TRBJ2-7; D may be TRBD2 (5 bases). This CDR3 spans 12 amino acids. Between the trimmed V and J ends, which lost 5 bases and 7 bases, there was a span of 12 bases. Germline values: CDR1 MNHEY, CDR2 SVGAGI. The CDR3 bases are TGTGCCAGCAGTCAATTCCGCGGGGAGCAGTACTTC. Amino acids: CASSQFRGEQYF.

The chain is built from TRBV4-2 and TRBJ2-7; 9 nucleotides match TRBD2. V dropped 4 bases and J dropped 6; count of bases not matched to a gene: 10. This CDR3 comprises 15 residues. Per the germline V gene, CDR1 is LGHNA and CDR2 is YNFKEQ. CDR3 bases: TGTGCCAGCAGCCCGACTAGCGGTCTTTCCCTCGAGCAGTACTTC. It codes for CASSPTSGLSLEQYF.

The gene calls are TRBV25-1 and TRBJ2-2; D perhaps matches TRBD1 (5 bases). The CDR3 contains 13 residues. V lost 6 bases, J lost 1 base, and 6 bases lay in between. Germline assignment: CDR1 MGHDK and CDR2 SYGVNS. The CDR3 here is CASRRGNTGELFF. CDR3 bases: TGTGCCAGCAGAAGGGGGAACACCGGGGAGCTGTTTTTT. Based on the CDR3 plus reference TRBV25-1 and TRBJ2-2, the full variable domain is EADIYQTPRYLVIGTGKKITLECSQTMGHDKMYWYQQDPGMELHLIHYSYGVNSTEKGDLSSESTVSRIRTEHFPLTLESARPSHTSQYLCASRRGNTGELFFGEGSRLTVL.

The rearrangement links TRBV11-2 to TRBJ1-2; 8 nucleotides agree with TRBD1. Looked up from germline, CDR1 is SGHAT and CDR2 is FQNNGV. There are 17 residues in the CDR3. After removal of 1 base from V and 1 base from J, the junction contained 8 bases not matched to a gene. CDR3 sequence: CASSLGQGANINYGYTF. CDR3 nucleotide sequence: TGTGCCAGCAGCTTAGGTCAGGGGGCCAATATTAACTATGGCTACACCTTC. Supplemented by reference TRBV11-2 and TRBJ1-2, the full variable domain reads EAGVAQSPRYKIIEKRQSVAFWCNPISGHATLYWYQQILGQGPKLLIQFQNNGVVDDSQLPKDRFSAERLKGVDSTLKIQPAKLEDSAVYLCASSLGQGANINYGYTFGSGTRLTVV.

The chain employs TRBV5-1 and TRBJ2-2, with 7 bases that match TRBD1. This CDR3 is built from 13 residues. Germline-derived CDR1 and CDR2 are SGHRS and YFSETQ. After removal of 4 bases from V and 6 bases from J, the junction contained 3 bases not matched to a gene. CDR3 region: CASSIGQAGELFF. CDR3 coding DNA: TGCGCCAGCAGCATAGGACAGGCCGGGGAGCTGTTTTTT.